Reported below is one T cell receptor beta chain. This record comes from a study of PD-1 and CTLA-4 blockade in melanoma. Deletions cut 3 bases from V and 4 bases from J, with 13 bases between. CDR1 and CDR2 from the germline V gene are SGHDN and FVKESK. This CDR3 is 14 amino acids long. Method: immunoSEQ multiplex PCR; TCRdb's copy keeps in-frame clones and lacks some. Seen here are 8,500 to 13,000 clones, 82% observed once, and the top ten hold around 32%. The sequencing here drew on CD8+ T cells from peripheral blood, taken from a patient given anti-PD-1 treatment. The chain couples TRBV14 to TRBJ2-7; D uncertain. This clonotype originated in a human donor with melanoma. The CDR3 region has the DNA TGTGCCAGCAGCCAGTCCGACCGGGTTTACGAGCAGTACTTC. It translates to CASSQSDRVYEQYF.